The 24 T cell receptor beta chains listed next were all sequenced from one sample in a study of siplizumab effects on memory and regulatory T cells. Clones were sequenced by immunoSEQ multiplex PCR, and TCRdb holds only the in-frame ones, with some missing. This table has approximately 60,000 clones, 70% to 85% appearing once. The sample comprised memory CD4+ T cells sorted from blood. The source is a human donor in good health.

In this sample, this clone turned up once. The chain joins TRBV6-4 to TRBJ2-3; D is tentatively TRBD1 or TRBD2 (5 bases each). Germline V gene lookup returns CDR1 MRHNA and CDR2 SNTAGT. Trimming took off 4 bases at V and 2 bases at J, with 7 bases between the two ends. The CDR3 runs to 13 residues. Written as DNA, the CDR3 is TGTGCCAGCAGTGTTGGGACCACAGATACGCAGTATTTT. It specifies CASSVGTTDTQYF.

This chain links TRBV29-1 with TRBJ2-7; D may match TRBD1 or TRBD2 (6 bases each). The CDR3 loop spans 14 amino acids. V was pared by 3 bases and J by 3 bases, with 15 bases between. Germline CDR1 reads SQVTM; CDR2 reads ANQGSEA. CDR3 DNA sequence: TGCAGCGTTGAGCTGGTGGGGGGCGTCTACGAGCAGTACTTC. This translates into CSVELVGGVYEQYF.

This sequence joins TRBV7-2 and TRBJ2-1; 12 bases are a match to TRBD2. V was pared by 5 bases and J by 6 bases, with 11 bases of the junction left unmatched. In germline, CDR1 is SGHTA, CDR2 FQGNSA. The CDR3 runs 17 residues. CDR3 sequence: CASSLTSSGGGSNEQFF. CDR3 sequence (DNA): TGTGCCAGCAGCCTAACTTCTAGCGGGGGGGGTAGCAATGAGCAGTTCTTC.

This sequence joins TRBV2 and TRBJ2-3; 9 bases fit TRBD1. J lost 3 bases, V lost 4 bases, and 8 bases had no gene match. CDR3 length equals 16 residues. Germline loops: CDR1 SNHLY, CDR2 FYNNEI. The CDR3 loop reads CASSGSGTGRTDTQYF. DNA for the CDR3: TGTGCCAGCAGTGGCTCCGGGACAGGGAGGACAGATACGCAGTATTTT.

V gene TRBV6-1 combines with J gene TRBJ1-3; no clear D. This CDR3 has 14 amino acids. Deletions cut 1 base from V and 0 bases from J, with 4 bases between. Germline V gives CDR1 MNHNS, CDR2 SASEGT. For the CDR3, the DNA is TGTGCCAGCAGTGAAGGAAACTCTGGAAACACCATATATTTT. Its translation: CASSEGNSGNTIYF.

V and J are TRBV9 and TRBJ1-5; D unresolved. Per the germline V gene, CDR1 is SGDLS and CDR2 is YYNGEE. CDR3 length equals 13 residues. V lost 4 bases and J lost 4, with 9 bases in between. The CDR3 sequence: CASSSNPNQPQHF. CDR3 DNA sequence: TGTGCCAGCAGCTCCAATCCTAATCAGCCCCAGCATTTT.

This chain connects TRBV5-1 to TRBJ2-1; TRBD1 aligns across 7 bases. The length of the CDR3 is 15 residues. Germline CDR1 reads SGHRS; CDR2 reads YFSETQ. The V segment lost 4 bases and the J segment 3 bases; nucleotides outside the gene matches: 7. CDR3 coding DNA: TGCGCCAGCAGCACATCAGGGGGTAGCTACAATGAGCAGTTCTTC. Protein sequence: CASSTSGGSYNEQFF.

The chain links TRBV27 to TRBJ2-1; a weak D match, TRBD1 (6 bases). The germline V and J ends were trimmed by 8 bases and 9 bases, with 17 bases remaining between them. The CDR3 sequence is 13 residues long. Germline V gene lookup returns CDR1 MNHEY and CDR2 SMNVEV (reference sequence). CDR3 residues: CASGGGRRGEQFF. The CDR3 DNA reads TGTGCCAGCGGTGGGGGCCGTAGAGGTGAGCAGTTCTTC.

This clone appeared a few times. The chain links TRBV7-3 to TRBJ2-2, with 8 bases fitting TRBD1. Germline V lookup: CDR1 SGHTA, CDR2 FQGTGA. The CDR3 runs 16 residues. V lost 5 bases to trimming and J lost 0 bases; unmatched junction nucleotides: 5. CDR3 region: CASSQGQASNTGELFF. CDR3 DNA: TGTGCCAGCAGCCAGGGACAGGCTTCGAACACCGGGGAGCTGTTTTTT.

J is TRBJ1-3 and V is TRBV7-2; D remains unclear. CDR1 and CDR2 from the germline V gene are SGHTA and FQGNSA. The germline V and J ends were trimmed by 2 bases and 3 bases, with 5 bases remaining between them. The CDR3 is made up of 13 amino acids. The CDR3 sequence is CASSLYIGNTIYF. The CDR3 nucleotides are TGTGCCAGCAGCTTATACATTGGAAACACCATATATTTT.

The genes are TRBV10-2 and TRBJ1-2, with D unresolved. CDR1 and CDR2 (germline): WSHSY, SAAADI. The CDR3 totals 13 residues. Between the trimmed V and J ends, which lost 2 bases and 1 base, there was a span of 5 bases. The CDR3 region has the DNA TGCGCCAGCAGTGAGGTTGATAACTATGGCTACACCTTC. This codes for CASSEVDNYGYTF.

Here the CDR3 reads CAWNAGMAPDGYTF. CDR3 bases: TGTGCCTGGAATGCCGGTATGGCCCCAGATGGCTACACCTTC. The J gene is TRBJ1-2, the V gene TRBV30; no clear D. Germline-derived CDR1 and CDR2 are GTSNPN and SVGIG (reference sequence). This CDR3 has 14 amino acids. Trimming removed 4 bases at V and 6 bases at J, with 18 bases between. The variable domain in full, with the rest retrieved from reference TRBV30 and TRBJ1-2, is SQTIHQWPATLVQPVGSPLSLECTVEGTSNPNLYWYRQAAGRGLQLLFYSVGIGQISSEVPQNLSASRPQDRQFILSSKKLLLSDSGFYLCAWNAGMAPDGYTFGSGTRLTVV.

The CDR3 bases are TGTGCCAGCAGCACATCATCAGGAGGAGGGGTCAGCTCCTACGAGCAGTACTTC. Translated, it gives CASSTSSGGGVSSYEQYF. This chain uses TRBV7-9 with TRBJ2-7; TRBD2 is a possible D gene (6 bases). Trimming took off 5 bases at V and 0 bases at J, with 23 bases between the two ends. Germline V CDR1 and CDR2: SEHNR, FQNEAQ (reference sequence). The CDR3 loop spans 18 amino acids.

The chain is built from TRBV10-3 and TRBJ2-1; 10 positions match TRBD2. Looked up from germline, CDR1 is ENHRY and CDR2 is SYGVKD. V shed 2 bases, J shed 8 bases, and the junction held 6 bases outside the gene matches. The CDR3 runs to 15 residues. CDR3 residues: CAISEPAGGRHEQFF. CDR3 sequence (DNA): TGTGCCATCAGTGAGCCAGCGGGGGGGCGTCATGAGCAGTTCTTC.

This clone occurred a few times. The chain employs TRBV5-4 and TRBJ1-6, with 9 bases fitting TRBD1. CDR3 length equals 16 residues. Losses at the gene ends were 4 bases for V and 7 bases for J; bases not matched to a gene: 9. Germline V CDR1 and CDR2: SGHNT, YYREEE (reference sequence). The CDR3, as DNA: TGTGCCAGCAGCCAAACAGGGGGCGCTTGGAATTCACCCCTCCACTTT. Protein product: CASSQTGGAWNSPLHF.

The chain uses TRBV4-2 and TRBJ2-1; D is unresolved. CDR1 and CDR2 from the germline V gene are LGHNA and YNFKEQ. The ends were cut back, 4 bases at V and 9 bases at J, with 10 bases in the middle. The CDR3 length is 12 residues. The CDR3 sequence: CASSRSSSEQFF. CDR3 DNA sequence: TGTGCCAGCAGCCGTTCAAGTAGTGAGCAGTTCTTC.

The chain links TRBV28 to TRBJ2-1; 13 bases agree with TRBD2. J was trimmed by 6 bases and V by 6 bases; bases with no gene match: 5. This CDR3 region has 15 residues. CDR1 MDHEN and CDR2 SYDVKM come from the germline V gene. Written as DNA, the CDR3 is TGTGCCAGCAGACCGGGACTAGCGGGGCCCAATGAGCAGTTCTTC. Translation: CASRPGLAGPNEQFF.

This clone was seen a single time. V is TRBV28 and J is TRBJ1-1; D uncertain. The CDR3 spans 13 residues. V lost 6 bases and J lost 6, with 14 bases in between. CDR1 is MDHEN and CDR2 is SYDVKM in the germline V gene. The DNA of the CDR3 is TGTGCCAGCAGCCCGGGTGGGGTGCCTGAAGCTTTCTTT. Protein sequence: CASSPGGVPEAFF.

The CDR3 reads CASSLAILLSYEQYF. CDR3 in DNA: TGTGCCAGCAGCTTAGCCATTCTCCTCTCCTACGAGCAGTACTTC. This rearrangement joins TRBV7-2 to TRBJ2-7; D uncertain. CDR3 length: 15 residues. Germline-derived CDR1 and CDR2 are SGHTA and FQGNSA. V was clipped by 0 bases and J by 0 bases, with 9 bases between them.

This CDR3 reads CASSWTPDRALGQPQHF. CDR3 in DNA: TGTGCCAGCAGCTGGACGCCGGACAGGGCGTTAGGGCAGCCCCAGCATTTT. V is TRBV5-4 and J is TRBJ1-5, with 8 bases fitting TRBD1. The CDR3 is 17 residues long. Germline CDR1 reads SGHNT; CDR2 reads YYREEE (reference sequence). Germline trimming cut 3 bases from V and 7 bases from J; bases unmatched to any gene: 15.

The rearrangement joins TRBV10-3 to TRBJ1-2; the D is unclear. CDR3 length: 14 residues. V was cut by 1 base and J by 6 bases, with 12 bases left in between. Per the germline V gene, CDR1 is ENHRY and CDR2 is SYGVKD. The CDR3 DNA follows: TGTGCCATCAGTGAGTTCACATCTGAGGATGGCTACACCTTC. Residues: CAISEFTSEDGYTF.

The chain carries TRBV9 and TRBJ1-3; unclear D gene. V lost 3 bases to trimming and J lost 1 base, with 11 bases between them. This CDR3 is 15 amino acids long. Germline CDR1 and CDR2: SGDLS and YYNGEE. The CDR3 loop reads CASSASLGSGNTIYF. In DNA, the CDR3 is TGTGCCAGCAGCGCCTCGTTAGGGTCTGGAAACACCATATATTTT.

The V call is TRBV6-1, the J call TRBJ2-5, with D uncertain. V lost 3 bases, J lost 3 bases, and 8 bases lay in between. Per germline, CDR1 MNHNS and CDR2 SASEGT. The CDR3 runs to 13 residues. CDR3 nucleotide sequence: TGTGCCAGCAGTGATTTGTGGAAAGAGACCCAGTACTTC. Amino acid sequence: CASSDLWKETQYF.

This sequence joins TRBV19 and TRBJ1-1; D gene ambiguous. The CDR3 covers 13 residues. Germline V lookup: CDR1 LNHDA, CDR2 SQIVND (reference sequence). Deletions cut 6 bases from V and 0 bases from J, with 8 bases between. Here the CDR3 DNA reads TGTGCCAGTAGACTTCAGTTGAACACTGAAGCTTTCTTT. Translated: CASRLQLNTEAFF.